These 5 T cell receptor beta chains were sequenced from one sample in a study of T cells in Graves' hyperthyroidism and ophthalmopathy. It was RNA transcripts that yielded the amplified TCR beta CDR3 regions. Initially, a first-round RT-PCR of the TCR CDR3 employed the HTBI primer set. TCRdb itself ran the multiplex PCR reads through MiXCR, one entry per CDR3 protein. The data contain fewer than 600,000 distinct CDR3 sequences, 14% of them singletons. Sample: blood. All receptors come from a woman aged 40 to 50 with Graves' hyperthyroidism.

The chain is built from TRBV12-3 or TRBV12-4 and TRBJ2-5; maybe TRBD2 (6 bases). V lost 3 bases to trimming and J lost 7 bases, with 21 bases between them. This CDR3 is built from 16 residues. The chain's CDR3 is CASSFRQGSGQRTQYF. The CDR3 DNA reads as TGTGCCAGCAGTTTTAGGCAGGGTAGCGGCCAGAGGACCCAGTACTTC.

This clonotype was observed at least ten times. J is TRBJ2-1 and V is TRBV20-1; maybe TRBD2 (5 bases). Trimming took 3 bases from V and 10 from J, leaving 10 bases between them. CDR1 is DFQATT and CDR2 is SNEGSKA in the germline V gene (reference sequence). This CDR3 is 11 amino acids long. CDR3 amino acids: CSASPLGEQFF. The CDR3, as DNA: TGCAGTGCTAGTCCACTAGGAGAGCAGTTCTTC.

The table lists this clonotype with many counts. This chain links TRBV11-1 with TRBJ1-6, with D hard to call. Looked up from germline, CDR1 is SGHAT and CDR2 is FQDESV (reference sequence). V lost 3 bases and J 6 bases, leaving 15 bases between the germline ends. The CDR3 runs 16 residues. CDR3 sequence reads: CASSFGHGTVNSPLHF. The CDR3 DNA follows: TGTGCCAGCAGCTTCGGGCACGGTACAGTTAATTCACCCCTCCACTTT.

In its sample, this clonotype was seen many times. The chain couples TRBV2 to TRBJ2-5; perhaps TRBD1 as D (6 bases). V was clipped by 7 bases and J by 2 bases, with 11 bases between them. Germline assignment: CDR1 SNHLY and CDR2 FYNNEI. This CDR3 is built from 13 residues. For the CDR3, the DNA is TGTGCCAGCACGACAGGACATCAAGAGACCCAGTACTTC. Translated, it gives CASTTGHQETQYF. The full variable domain, completed using reference TRBV2 and TRBJ2-5, is EPEVTQTPSHQVTQMGQEVILRCVPISNHLYFYWYRQILGQKVEFLVSFYNNEISEKSEIFDDQFSVERPDGSNFTLKIRSTKLEDSAMYFCASTTGHQETQYFGPGTRLLVL.

This sequence joins TRBV27 and TRBJ1-2; no reliable D call. The V gene's germline CDR1 is MNHEY and CDR2 SMNVEV (reference sequence). CDR3 length: 13 residues. Trimming left V 1 base short and J 8 bases short, with 11 bases between. Written as DNA, the CDR3 is TGTGCCAGCAGTTTATATCGGGGAGGCGGCTACACCTTC. Its translation is CASSLYRGGGYTF.